This T cell receptor beta chain was identified in a study of preoperative IRX-2 immunotherapy in early breast cancer. Germline V gene sequence: CDR1 MNHEY, CDR2 SVGAGI. V shed 3 bases and J shed 1 base, with 13 bases lying between them. The length of the CDR3 is 15 residues. Measured with immunoSEQ multiplex PCR; TCRdb has only the in-frame clones, and not every one. The sample has about 23,000 clones; around 95% are singletons. This clone was seen only once. Treatment meaning: preoperative locoregional IRX-2 cytokine immunotherapy. Source: tumor tissue, taken after IRX-2 immunotherapy. This clonotype was sampled from a human donor with breast cancer. V usage is TRBV6-5 and J usage is TRBJ2-7; TRBD1 might be the D (6 bases). In DNA form, the CDR3 reads TGTGCCAGCAGTTATGGGCCGACAGGATCCTACGAGCAGTACTTC. The encoded protein is CASSYGPTGSYEQYF.